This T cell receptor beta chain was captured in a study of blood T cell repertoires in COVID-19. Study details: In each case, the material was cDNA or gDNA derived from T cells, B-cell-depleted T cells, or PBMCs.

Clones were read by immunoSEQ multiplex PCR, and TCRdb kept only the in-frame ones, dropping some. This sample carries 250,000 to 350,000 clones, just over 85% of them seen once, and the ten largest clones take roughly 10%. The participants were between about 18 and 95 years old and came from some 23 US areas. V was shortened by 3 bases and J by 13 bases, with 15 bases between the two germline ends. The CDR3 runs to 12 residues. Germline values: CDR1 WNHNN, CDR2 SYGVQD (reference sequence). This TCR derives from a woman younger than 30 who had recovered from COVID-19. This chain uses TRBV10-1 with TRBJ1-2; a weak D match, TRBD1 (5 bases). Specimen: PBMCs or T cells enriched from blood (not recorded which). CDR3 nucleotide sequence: TGCGCCAGCAGTGAAGGACAAGAGCACCCCACCTTC. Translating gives CASSEGQEHPTF.